These 6 T cell receptor beta chains originate from one sample sequenced in a study of blood T cell repertoires in COVID-19. The table came from immunoSEQ multiplex PCR; TCRdb's copy has only in-frame clones and leaves some out. Here the sample spans more than 150,000 clones, around 85% being singletons. The source material was peripheral blood. These receptor sequences come from a man in his 70s with active or convalescent COVID-19.

Concerning this clone: Additional DNA sequences in this sample encode the identical CDR3. The chain carries TRBV5-1 and TRBJ1-1, with TRBD1 as a possible D gene (5 bases). The ends were cut back, 0 bases at V and 3 bases at J, with 9 bases in the middle. CDR3 length: 14 residues. The germline V gene has CDR1 SGHRS and CDR2 YFSETQ. CDR3 DNA sequence: TGCGCCAGCAGCTTGGTAACAGGCGACACTGAAGCTTTCTTT. Translating it yields CASSLVTGDTEAFF.

The chain links TRBV5-1 to TRBJ1-2; TRBD1 matches at 7 bases. This CDR3 spans 15 amino acids. Germline trimming cut 4 bases from V and 2 bases from J; bases unmatched to any gene: 8. Per the germline V gene, CDR1 is SGHRS and CDR2 is YFSETQ. CDR3: CASSRSGTDNYGYTF. The CDR3 nucleotides read TGCGCCAGCAGCAGATCCGGGACAGACAACTATGGCTACACCTTC. Full variable domain (missing parts from reference TRBV5-1 and TRBJ1-2): KAGVTQTPRYLIKTRGQQVTLSCSPISGHRSVSWYQQTPGQGLQFLFEYFSETQRNKGNFPGRFSGRQFSNSRSEMNVSTLELGDSALYLCASSRSGTDNYGYTFGSGTRLTVV.

The chain recombines TRBV24-1 with TRBJ2-5; D is unclear. Trimming cost V 1 base and J 5 bases, with 13 bases left between them. The CDR3 is 15 amino acids. Germline V gene lookup returns CDR1 KGHDR and CDR2 SFDVKD. CDR3 residues: CATSDFTENGETQYF. Written as DNA, the CDR3 is TGTGCCACCAGTGATTTCACAGAGAATGGGGAGACCCAGTACTTC.

The chain couples TRBV11-3 to TRBJ2-1, with TRBD2 matching over 14 bases. Germline trimming cut 5 bases from V and 1 base from J; bases unmatched to any gene: 4. The CDR3 has 17 amino acids. CDR1 is SGHNT and CDR2 is YENEEA in the germline V gene. For the CDR3, the DNA is TGTGCCAGCAGCCGCAGACTAGCGGGGGGGTCCTACAATGAGCAGTTCTTC. Translated: CASSRRLAGGSYNEQFF.

The chain has TRBV6-2 or TRBV6-3 and TRBJ1-4, with 7 bases fitting TRBD1. The germline V gene has CDR1 MNHEY and CDR2 SVGEGT. The CDR3 loop spans 15 amino acids. Trimming cost V 6 bases and J 4 bases; bases outside gene matches: 8. As DNA, the CDR3 is TGTGCCAGCAGCCCCGGGGACAGCCATAATGAAAAACTGTTTTTT. It encodes CASSPGDSHNEKLFF.

The chain is built from TRBV5-6 and TRBJ1-6, with D possibly being TRBD1 (6 bases). The CDR3 consists of 14 residues. V dropped 6 bases and J dropped 7 bases, with 14 bases sitting between them. The germline CDR1 and CDR2 sequences are SGHDT and YYEEEE. CDR3 nucleotide sequence: TGTGCCAGCACCAAAGGACAGTCCAATTCACCCCTCCACTTT. Residues: CASTKGQSNSPLHF.